This TCR beta chain appears in the sequencing data of a study of T cell responses to AZD1222 COVID-19 vaccine. Study-wide findings and caveats: Sampling captured repertoires only after the peak T cell response. It was only a handful of AZD1222 recipients who were seropositive at baseline. In the spike-specific TCR repertoire, nearly half reportedly target unmutated variant regions.

This clone was seen just once. Its target is unknown. This CDR3 contains 16 residues. Germline V gene sequence: CDR1 SGHVS, CDR2 FNYEAQ. V lost 6 bases and J lost 2; bases outside the gene matches: 7. Profiled with immunoSEQ multiplex PCR; TCRdb holds only in-frame clones, not every one. The repertoire holds 25,000 to 35,000 clones, with 75% to 90% as singletons. This sample comprised peripheral blood, obtained on day 0 of AZD1222 vaccination. The chain carries TRBV7-6 and TRBJ2-2; 9 nucleotides align to TRBD2. The source of this sequence is an adult in good health. CDR3 sequence (DNA): TGTGCCAGCAGGCATAGCGGGAGTGGTAACACCGGGGAGCTGTTTTTT. It translates to CASRHSGSGNTGELFF.